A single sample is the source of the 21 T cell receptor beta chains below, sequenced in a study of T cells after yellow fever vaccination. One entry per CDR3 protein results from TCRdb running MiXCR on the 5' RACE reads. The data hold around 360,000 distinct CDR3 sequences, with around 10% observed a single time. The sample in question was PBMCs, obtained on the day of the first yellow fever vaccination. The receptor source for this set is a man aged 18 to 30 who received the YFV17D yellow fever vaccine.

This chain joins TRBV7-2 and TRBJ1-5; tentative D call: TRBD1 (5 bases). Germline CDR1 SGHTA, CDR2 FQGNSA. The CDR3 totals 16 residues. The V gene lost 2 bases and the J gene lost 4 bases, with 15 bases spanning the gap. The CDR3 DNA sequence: TGTGCCAGCAGCTTAAATGGCAGGGCGGGTAATCAGCCCCAGCATTTT. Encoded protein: CASSLNGRAGNQPQHF.

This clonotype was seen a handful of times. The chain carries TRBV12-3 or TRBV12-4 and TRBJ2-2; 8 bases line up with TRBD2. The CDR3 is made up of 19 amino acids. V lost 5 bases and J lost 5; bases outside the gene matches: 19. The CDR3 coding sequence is TGTGCCAGCAGTAAAGAGACGGGGGGGCTCTTCGTCTGGACCGGGGAGCTGTTTTTT. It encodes CASSKETGGLFVWTGELFF.

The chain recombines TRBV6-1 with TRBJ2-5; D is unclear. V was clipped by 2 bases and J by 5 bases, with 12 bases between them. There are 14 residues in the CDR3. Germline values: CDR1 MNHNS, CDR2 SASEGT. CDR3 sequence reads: CASSEQAGAETQYF. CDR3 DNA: TGTGCCAGCAGTGAACAGGCCGGAGCGGAGACCCAGTACTTC.

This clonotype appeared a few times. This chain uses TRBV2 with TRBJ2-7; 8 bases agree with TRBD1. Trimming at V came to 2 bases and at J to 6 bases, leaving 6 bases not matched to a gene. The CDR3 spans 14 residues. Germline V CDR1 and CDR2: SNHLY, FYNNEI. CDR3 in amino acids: CASSEQGASSEQYV. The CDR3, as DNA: TGTGCCAGCAGTGAACAGGGGGCGAGCAGCGAGCAGTACGTC.

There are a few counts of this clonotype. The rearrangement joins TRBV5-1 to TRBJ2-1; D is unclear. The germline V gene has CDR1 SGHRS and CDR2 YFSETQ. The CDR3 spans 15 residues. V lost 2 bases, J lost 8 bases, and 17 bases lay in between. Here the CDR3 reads CASSLPMGLGHEQFF. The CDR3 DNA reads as TGCGCCAGCAGCTTACCTATGGGATTGGGTCATGAGCAGTTCTTC.

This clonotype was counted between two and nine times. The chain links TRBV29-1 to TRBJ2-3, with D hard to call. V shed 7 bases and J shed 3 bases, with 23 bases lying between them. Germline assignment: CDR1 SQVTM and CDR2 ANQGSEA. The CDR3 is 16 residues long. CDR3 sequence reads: CSERARRHGETDTQYF. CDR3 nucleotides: TGCAGCGAACGCGCTCGGAGACATGGGGAAACAGATACGCAGTATTTT.

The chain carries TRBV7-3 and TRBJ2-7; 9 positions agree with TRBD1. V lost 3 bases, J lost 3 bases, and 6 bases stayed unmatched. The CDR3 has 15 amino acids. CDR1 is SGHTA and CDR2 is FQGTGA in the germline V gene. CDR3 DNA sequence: TGTGCCAGCAGCTTGAATCCGGGACAGGGCTACGAGCAGTACTTC. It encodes CASSLNPGQGYEQYF. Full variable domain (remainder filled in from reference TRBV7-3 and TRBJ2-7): GAGVSQTPSNKVTEKGKYVELRCDPISGHTALYWYRQSLGQGPEFLIYFQGTGAADDSGLPNDRFFAVRPEGSVSTLKIQRTERGDSAVYLCASSLNPGQGYEQYFGPGTRLTVT.

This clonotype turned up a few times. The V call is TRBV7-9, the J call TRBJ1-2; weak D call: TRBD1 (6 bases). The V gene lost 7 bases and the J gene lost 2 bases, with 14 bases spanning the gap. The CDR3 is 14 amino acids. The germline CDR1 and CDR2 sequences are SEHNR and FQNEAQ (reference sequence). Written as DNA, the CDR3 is TGTGCCAGCATTGATCTGGGGGCCAACTATGGCTACACCTTC. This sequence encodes CASIDLGANYGYTF.

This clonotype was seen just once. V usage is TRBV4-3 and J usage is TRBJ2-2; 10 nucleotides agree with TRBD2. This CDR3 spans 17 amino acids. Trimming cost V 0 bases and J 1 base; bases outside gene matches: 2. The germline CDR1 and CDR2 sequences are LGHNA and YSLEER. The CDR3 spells CASSQDSGGMNTGELFF. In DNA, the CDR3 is TGCGCCAGCAGCCAAGATAGCGGGGGGATGAACACCGGGGAGCTGTTTTTT.

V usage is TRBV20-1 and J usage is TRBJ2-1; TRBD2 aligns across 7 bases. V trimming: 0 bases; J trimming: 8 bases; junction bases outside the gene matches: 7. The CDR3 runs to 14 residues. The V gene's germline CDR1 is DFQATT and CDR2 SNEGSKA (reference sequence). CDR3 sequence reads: CSARDQLGRDEQFF. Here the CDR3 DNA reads TGCAGTGCTAGAGATCAACTTGGGAGGGATGAGCAGTTCTTC.

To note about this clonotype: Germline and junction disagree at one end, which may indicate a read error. CDR3 sequence (DNA): TGTGCCATCAGTGGCTACTATGAGCAGTTCTTC. Translation gives CAISGYYEQFF. The J gene is TRBJ2-1, the V gene TRBV10-3; D remains unclear. From germline, CDR1 is ENHRY and CDR2 SYGVKD. This CDR3 has 11 amino acids.

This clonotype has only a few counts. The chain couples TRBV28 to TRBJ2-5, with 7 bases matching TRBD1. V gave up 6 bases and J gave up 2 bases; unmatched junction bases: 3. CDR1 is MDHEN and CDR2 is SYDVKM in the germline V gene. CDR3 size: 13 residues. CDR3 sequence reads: CASRGRGQETQYF. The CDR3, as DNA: TGTGCCAGCAGGGGCAGGGGGCAAGAGACCCAGTACTTC.

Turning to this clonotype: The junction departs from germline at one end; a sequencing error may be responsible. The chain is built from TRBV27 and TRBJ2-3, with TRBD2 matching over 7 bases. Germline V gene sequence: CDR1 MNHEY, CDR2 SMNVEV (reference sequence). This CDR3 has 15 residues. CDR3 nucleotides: TGTGCCAGCAGCAGCCGACTAGCTAGCATAGATACGCAGTATTTT. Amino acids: CASSSRLASIDTQYF.

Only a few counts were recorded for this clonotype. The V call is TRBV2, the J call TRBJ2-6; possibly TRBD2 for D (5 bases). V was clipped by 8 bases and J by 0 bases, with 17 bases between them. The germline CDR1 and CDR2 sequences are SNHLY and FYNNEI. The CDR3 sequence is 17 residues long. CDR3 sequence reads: CASVRYLRDSGANVLTF. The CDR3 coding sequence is TGTGCCAGCGTCCGATACCTCCGGGACTCTGGGGCCAACGTCCTGACTTTC. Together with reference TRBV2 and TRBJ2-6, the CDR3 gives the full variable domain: EPEVTQTPSHQVTQMGQEVILRCVPISNHLYFYWYRQILGQKVEFLVSFYNNEISEKSEIFDDQFSVERPDGSNFTLKIRSTKLEDSAMYFCASVRYLRDSGANVLTFGAGSRLTVL.

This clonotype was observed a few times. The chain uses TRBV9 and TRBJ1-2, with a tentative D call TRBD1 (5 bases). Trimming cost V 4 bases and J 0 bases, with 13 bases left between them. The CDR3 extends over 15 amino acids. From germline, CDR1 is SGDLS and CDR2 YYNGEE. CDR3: CASSYQGEANYGYTF. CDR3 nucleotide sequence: TGTGCCAGCAGCTATCAGGGAGAAGCTAACTATGGCTACACCTTC.

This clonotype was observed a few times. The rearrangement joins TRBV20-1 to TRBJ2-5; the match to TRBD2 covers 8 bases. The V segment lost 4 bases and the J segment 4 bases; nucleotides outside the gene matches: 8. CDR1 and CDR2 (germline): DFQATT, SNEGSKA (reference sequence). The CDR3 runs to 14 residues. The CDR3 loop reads CSAKPPGLVETQYF. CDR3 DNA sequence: TGCAGTGCTAAACCCCCGGGACTAGTAGAGACCCAGTACTTC.

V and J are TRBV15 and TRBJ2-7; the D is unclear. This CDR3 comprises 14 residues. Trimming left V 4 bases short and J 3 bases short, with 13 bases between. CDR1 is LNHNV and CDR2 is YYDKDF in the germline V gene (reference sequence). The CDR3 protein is CATSNGFGVYEQYF. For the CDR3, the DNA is TGTGCCACCAGCAACGGTTTTGGGGTCTACGAGCAGTACTTC.

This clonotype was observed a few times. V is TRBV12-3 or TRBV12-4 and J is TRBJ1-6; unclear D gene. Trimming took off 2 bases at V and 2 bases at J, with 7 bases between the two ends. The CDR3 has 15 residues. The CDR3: CASSLQGTYNSPLHF. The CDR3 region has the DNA TGTGCCAGCAGTTTACAAGGGACCTATAATTCACCCCTCCACTTT.

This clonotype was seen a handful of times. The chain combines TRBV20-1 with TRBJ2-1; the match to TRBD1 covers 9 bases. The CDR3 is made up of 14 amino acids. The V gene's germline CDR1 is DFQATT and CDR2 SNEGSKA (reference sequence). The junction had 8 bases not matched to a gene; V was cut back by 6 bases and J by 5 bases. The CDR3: CSATDRGRDNEQFF. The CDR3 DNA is TGCAGTGCCACGGACAGGGGAAGGGACAATGAGCAGTTCTTC.

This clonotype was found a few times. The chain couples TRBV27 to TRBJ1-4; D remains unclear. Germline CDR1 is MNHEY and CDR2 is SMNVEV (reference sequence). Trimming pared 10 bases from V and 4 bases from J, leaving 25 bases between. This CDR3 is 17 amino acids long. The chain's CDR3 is CANLNSRAGRDNEKLFF. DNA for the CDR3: TGTGCCAACCTTAATTCGAGGGCGGGTAGGGATAATGAAAAACTGTTTTTT. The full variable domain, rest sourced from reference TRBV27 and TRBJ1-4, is EAQVTQNPRYLITVTGKKLTVTCSQNMNHEYMSWYRQDPGLGLRQIYYSMNVEVTDKGDVPEGYKVSRKEKRNFPLILESPSPNQTSLYFCANLNSRAGRDNEKLFFGSGTQLSVL.

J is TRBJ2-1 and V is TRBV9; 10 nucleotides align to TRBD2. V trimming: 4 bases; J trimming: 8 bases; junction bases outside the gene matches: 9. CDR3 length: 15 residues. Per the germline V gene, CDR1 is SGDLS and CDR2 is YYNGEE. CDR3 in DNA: TGTGCCAGCAGCCCGTGGGTAGCGGGGGGTGATGAGCAGTTCTTC. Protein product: CASSPWVAGGDEQFF.